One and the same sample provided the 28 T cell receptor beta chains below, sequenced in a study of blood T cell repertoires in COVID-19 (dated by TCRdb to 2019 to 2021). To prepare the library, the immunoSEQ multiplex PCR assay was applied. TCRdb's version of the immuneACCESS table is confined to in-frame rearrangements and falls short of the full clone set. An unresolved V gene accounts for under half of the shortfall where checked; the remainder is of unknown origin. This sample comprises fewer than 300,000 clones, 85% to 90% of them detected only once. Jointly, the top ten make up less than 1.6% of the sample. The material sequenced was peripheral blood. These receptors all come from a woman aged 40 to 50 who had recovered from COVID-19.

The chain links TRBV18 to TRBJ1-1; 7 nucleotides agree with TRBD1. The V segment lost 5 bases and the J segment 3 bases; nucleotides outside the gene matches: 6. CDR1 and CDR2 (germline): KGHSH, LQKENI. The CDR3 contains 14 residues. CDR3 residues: CASSKTGDDTEAFF. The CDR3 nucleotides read TGTGCCAGCTCAAAAACAGGGGACGACACTGAAGCTTTCTTT.

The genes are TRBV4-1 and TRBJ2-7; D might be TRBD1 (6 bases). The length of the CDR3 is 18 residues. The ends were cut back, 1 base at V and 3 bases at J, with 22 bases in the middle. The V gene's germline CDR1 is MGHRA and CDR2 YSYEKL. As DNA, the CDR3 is TGCGCCAGCAGCCAAGTTATGGGGGTGGGGGCGGAGGACTACGAGCAGTACTTC. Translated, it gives CASSQVMGVGAEDYEQYF.

CDR3: CASSEWLRSRGPNYGYTF. The DNA for the CDR3 is TGTGCCAGCAGTGAATGGTTAAGGTCAAGGGGCCCTAACTATGGCTACACCTTC. The chain employs TRBV6-1 and TRBJ1-2; possible D gene TRBD1, 5 bases. The CDR3 totals 18 residues. With 2 bases removed from V and 0 bases from J, the gap between germline ends came to 19 bases. The germline CDR1 and CDR2 sequences are MNHNS and SASEGT.

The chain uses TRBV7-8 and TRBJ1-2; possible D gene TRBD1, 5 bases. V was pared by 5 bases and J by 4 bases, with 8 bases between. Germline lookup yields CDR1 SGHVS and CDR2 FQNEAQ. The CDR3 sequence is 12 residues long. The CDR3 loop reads CASSPDSYGYTF. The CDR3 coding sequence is TGTGCCAGCAGCCCAGACAGCTATGGCTACACCTTC. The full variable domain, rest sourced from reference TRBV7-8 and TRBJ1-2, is GAGVSQSPRYKVAKRGQDVALRCDPISGHVSLFWYQQALGQGPEFLTYFQNEAQLDKSGLPSDRFFAERPEGSVSTLKIQRTQQEDSAVYLCASSPDSYGYTFGSGTRLTVV.

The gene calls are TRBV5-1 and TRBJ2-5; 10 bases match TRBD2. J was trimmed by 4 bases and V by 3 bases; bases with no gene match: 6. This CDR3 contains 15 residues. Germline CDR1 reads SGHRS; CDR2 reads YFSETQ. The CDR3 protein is CASSSLAGGGETQYF. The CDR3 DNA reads TGCGCCAGCAGCTCCTTAGCGGGGGGCGGAGAGACCCAGTACTTC. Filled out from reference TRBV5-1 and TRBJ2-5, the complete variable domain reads KAGVTQTPRYLIKTRGQQVTLSCSPISGHRSVSWYQQTPGQGLQFLFEYFSETQRNKGNFPGRFSGRQFSNSRSEMNVSTLELGDSALYLCASSSLAGGGETQYFGPGTRLLVL.

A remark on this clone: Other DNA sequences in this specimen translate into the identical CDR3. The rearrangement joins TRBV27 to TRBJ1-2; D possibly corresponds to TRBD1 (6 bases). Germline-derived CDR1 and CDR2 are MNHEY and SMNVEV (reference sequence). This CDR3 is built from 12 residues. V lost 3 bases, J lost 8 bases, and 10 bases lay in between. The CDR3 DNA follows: TGTGCCAGCAGTTTCAGGGGAGGGGGCTACACCTTC. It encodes CASSFRGGGYTF.

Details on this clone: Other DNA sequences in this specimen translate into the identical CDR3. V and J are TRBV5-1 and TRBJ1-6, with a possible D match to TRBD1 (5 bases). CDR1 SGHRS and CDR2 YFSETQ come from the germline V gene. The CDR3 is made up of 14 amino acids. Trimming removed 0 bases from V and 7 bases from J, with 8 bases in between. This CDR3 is CASSLAGGNSPLHF. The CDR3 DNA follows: TGCGCCAGCAGCTTGGCCGGGGGGAATTCACCCCTCCACTTT.

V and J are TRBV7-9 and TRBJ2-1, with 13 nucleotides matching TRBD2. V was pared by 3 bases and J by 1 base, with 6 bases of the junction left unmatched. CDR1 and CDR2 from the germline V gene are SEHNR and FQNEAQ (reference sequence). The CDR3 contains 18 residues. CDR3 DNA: TGTGCCAGCAGCTTTCGGACTAGCGGGGGAAAATCCTACAATGAGCAGTTCTTC. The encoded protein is CASSFRTSGGKSYNEQFF.

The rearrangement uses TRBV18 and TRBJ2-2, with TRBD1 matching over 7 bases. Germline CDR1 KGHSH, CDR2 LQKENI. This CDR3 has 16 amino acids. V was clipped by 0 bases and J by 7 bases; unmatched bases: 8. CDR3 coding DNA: TGTGCCAGCTCACCACCGACAGGGTATACGGTCGGGGAGCTGTTTTTT. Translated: CASSPPTGYTVGELFF.

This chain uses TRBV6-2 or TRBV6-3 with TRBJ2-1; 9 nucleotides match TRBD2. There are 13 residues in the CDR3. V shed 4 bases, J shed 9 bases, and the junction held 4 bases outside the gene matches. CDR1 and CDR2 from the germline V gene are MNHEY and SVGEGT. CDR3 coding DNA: TGTGCCAGCAGTTCTAGCGGGGTTGGTGAGCAGTTCTTC. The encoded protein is CASSSSGVGEQFF.

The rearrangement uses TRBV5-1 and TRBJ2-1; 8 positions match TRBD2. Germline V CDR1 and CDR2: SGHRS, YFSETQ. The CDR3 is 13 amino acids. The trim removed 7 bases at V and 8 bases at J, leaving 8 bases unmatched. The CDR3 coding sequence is TGCGCCAGCGCAATAGCGGGGTGGGATGAGCAGTTCTTC. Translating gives CASAIAGWDEQFF.

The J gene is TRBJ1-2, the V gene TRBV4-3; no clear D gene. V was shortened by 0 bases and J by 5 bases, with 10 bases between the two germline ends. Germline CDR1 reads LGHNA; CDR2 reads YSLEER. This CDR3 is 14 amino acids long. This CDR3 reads CASSQDVDIYGYTF. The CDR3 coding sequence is TGCGCCAGCAGCCAAGATGTCGACATATATGGCTACACCTTC.

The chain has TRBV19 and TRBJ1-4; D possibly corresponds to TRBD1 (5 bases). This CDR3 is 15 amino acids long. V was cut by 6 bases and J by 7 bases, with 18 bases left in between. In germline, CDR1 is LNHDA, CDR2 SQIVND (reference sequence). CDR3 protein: CASSSTRGKGEKLFF. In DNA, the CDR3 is TGTGCCAGTAGCTCTACGCGGGGGAAGGGTGAAAAACTGTTTTTT.

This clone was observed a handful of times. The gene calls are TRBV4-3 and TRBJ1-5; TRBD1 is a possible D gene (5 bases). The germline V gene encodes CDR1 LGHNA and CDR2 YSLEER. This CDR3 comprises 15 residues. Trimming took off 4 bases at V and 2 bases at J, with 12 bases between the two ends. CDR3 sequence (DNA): TGCGCCAGCAGCCGCATACTCAGGGGCAATCAGCCCCAGCATTTT. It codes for CASSRILRGNQPQHF.

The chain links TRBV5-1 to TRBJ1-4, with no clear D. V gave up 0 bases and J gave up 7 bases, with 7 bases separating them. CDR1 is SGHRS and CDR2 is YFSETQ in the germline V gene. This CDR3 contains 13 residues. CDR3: CASSLDPSEKLFF. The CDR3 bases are TGCGCCAGCAGCTTGGATCCTAGTGAAAAACTGTTTTTT.

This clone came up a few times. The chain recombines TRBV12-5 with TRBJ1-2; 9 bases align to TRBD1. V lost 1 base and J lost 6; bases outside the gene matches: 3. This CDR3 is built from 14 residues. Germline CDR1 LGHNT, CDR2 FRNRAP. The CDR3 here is CASGLAGTGNGYTF. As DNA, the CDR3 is TGTGCTAGTGGTTTGGCCGGGACAGGGAATGGCTACACCTTC.

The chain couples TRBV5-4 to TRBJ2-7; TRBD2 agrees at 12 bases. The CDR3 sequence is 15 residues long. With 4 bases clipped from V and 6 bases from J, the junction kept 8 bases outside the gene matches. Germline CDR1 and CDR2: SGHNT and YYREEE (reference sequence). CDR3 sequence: CASSRTSGAQGEQYF. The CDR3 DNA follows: TGTGCCAGCAGCAGGACTAGCGGGGCCCAGGGCGAGCAGTACTTC.

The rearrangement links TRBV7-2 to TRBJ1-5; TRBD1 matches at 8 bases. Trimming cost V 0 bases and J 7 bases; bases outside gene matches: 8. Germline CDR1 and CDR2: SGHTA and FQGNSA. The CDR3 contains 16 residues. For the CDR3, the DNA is TGTGCCAGCAGCTTAGCGGGGCAGGGGGCGCGGCAGCCCCAGCATTTT. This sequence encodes CASSLAGQGARQPQHF.

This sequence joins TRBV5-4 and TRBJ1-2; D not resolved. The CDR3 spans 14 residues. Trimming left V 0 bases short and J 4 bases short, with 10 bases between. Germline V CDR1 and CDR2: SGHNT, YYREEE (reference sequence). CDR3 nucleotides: TGTGCCAGCAGCTTGGGGCAGGCTCGCTATGGCTACACCTTC. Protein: CASSLGQARYGYTF.

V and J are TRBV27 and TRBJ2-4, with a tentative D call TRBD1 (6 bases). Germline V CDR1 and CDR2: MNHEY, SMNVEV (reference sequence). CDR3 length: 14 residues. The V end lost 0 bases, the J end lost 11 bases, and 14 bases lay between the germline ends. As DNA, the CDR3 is TGTGCCAGCAGTTTATCCGGCAGGGGTTTTTTTCAGTACTTC. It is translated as CASSLSGRGFFQYF.

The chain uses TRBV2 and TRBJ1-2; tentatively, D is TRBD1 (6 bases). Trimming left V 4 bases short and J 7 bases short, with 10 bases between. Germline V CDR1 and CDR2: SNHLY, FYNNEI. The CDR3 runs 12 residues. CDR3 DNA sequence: TGTGCCAGCAGTGTGGGGGCAGGTGGCTACACCTTC. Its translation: CASSVGAGGYTF.

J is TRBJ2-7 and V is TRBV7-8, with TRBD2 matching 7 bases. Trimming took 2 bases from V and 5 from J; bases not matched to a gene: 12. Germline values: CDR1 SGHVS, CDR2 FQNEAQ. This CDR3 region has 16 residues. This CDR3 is CASSLRMIGLVDEQYF. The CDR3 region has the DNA TGTGCCAGCAGCTTAAGGATGATCGGACTAGTCGACGAGCAGTACTTC.

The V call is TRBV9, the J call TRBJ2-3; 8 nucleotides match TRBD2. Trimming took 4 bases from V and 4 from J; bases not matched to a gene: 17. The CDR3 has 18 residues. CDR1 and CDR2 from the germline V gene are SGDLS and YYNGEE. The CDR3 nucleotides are TGTGCCAGCAGCCCACATGGAGCGGGGGCCCCCAGGGCAGATACGCAGTATTTT. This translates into CASSPHGAGAPRADTQYF.

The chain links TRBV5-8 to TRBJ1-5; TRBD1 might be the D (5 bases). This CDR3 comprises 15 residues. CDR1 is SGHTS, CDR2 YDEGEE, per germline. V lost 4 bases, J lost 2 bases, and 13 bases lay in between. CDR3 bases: TGTGCCAGCAGCCTAGACAGCCTCGGCAATCAGCCCCAGCATTTT. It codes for CASSLDSLGNQPQHF.

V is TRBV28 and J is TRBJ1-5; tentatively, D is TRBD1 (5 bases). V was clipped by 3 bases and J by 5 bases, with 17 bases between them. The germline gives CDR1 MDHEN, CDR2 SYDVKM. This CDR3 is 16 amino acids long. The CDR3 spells CASSFPIHIRDQPQHF. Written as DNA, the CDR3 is TGTGCCAGCAGTTTCCCGATCCATATCAGGGATCAGCCCCAGCATTTT.

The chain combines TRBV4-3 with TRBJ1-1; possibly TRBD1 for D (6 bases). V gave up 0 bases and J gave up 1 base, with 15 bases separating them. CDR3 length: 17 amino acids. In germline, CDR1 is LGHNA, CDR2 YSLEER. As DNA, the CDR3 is TGCGCCAGCAGCCAAGATAGGGGGGGGGAACGGAACACTGAAGCTTTCTTT. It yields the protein CASSQDRGGERNTEAFF.

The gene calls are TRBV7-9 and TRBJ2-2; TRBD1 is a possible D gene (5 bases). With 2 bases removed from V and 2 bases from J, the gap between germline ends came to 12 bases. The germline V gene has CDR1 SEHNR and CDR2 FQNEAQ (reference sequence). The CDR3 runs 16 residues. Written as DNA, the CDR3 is TGTGCCAGCAGCTTATATACAGGCCTAAACACCGGGGAGCTGTTTTTT. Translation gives CASSLYTGLNTGELFF. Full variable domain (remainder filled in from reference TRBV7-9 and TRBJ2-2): DTGVSQNPRHKITKRGQNVTFRCDPISEHNRLYWYRQTLGQGPEFLTYFQNEAQLEKSRLLSDRFSAERPKGSFSTLEIQRTEQGDSAMYLCASSLYTGLNTGELFFGEGSRLTVL.

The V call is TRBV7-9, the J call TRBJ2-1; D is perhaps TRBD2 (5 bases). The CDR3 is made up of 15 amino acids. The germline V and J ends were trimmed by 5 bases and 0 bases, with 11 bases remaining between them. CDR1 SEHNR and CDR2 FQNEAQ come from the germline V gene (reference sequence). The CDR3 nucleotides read TGTGCCAGCAGCCAACTAGGAAGCTCCTACAATGAGCAGTTCTTC. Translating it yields CASSQLGSSYNEQFF.